The 13 T cell receptor beta chains in this list originate from one sample, sequenced in a study of cytomegalovirus exposure and HLA in healthy donors. Researchers ran the PCR with 60 Vbeta and 13 Jbeta primers. The protocol was immunoSEQ multiplex PCR, while the TCRdb copy is restricted to in-frame clones and leaves out a portion. The data hold just under 65,000 clones, with just under 80% observed a single time. Sequencing was carried out using PBMCs. These receptors all stem from a woman aged 25 to 39 in good health and CMV-seronegative.

CDR3 DNA: TGTGCCAGCAGCCCCCCCCGGGAGGCTAGCAATCAGCCCCAGCATTTT. Its translation is CASSPPREASNQPQHF. This chain links TRBV4-2 with TRBJ1-5; D call uncertain. The germline V gene encodes CDR1 LGHNA and CDR2 YNFKEQ. The V gene lost 4 bases and the J gene lost 0 bases, with 13 bases spanning the gap. The CDR3 is made up of 16 amino acids.

The V and J genes are TRBV7-8 and TRBJ2-7, with 10 bases aligning to TRBD1. The CDR3 consists of 14 residues. CDR1 and CDR2 (germline): SGHVS, FQNEAQ. V dropped 1 base and J dropped 6; count of bases not matched to a gene: 3. The CDR3 is CASSLGTGGREQYF. The CDR3 DNA sequence: TGTGCCAGCAGCTTAGGGACAGGGGGACGCGAGCAGTACTTC.

This chain uses TRBV6-6 with TRBJ2-7, with TRBD1 matching 7 bases. V was clipped by 2 bases and J by 5 bases; unmatched bases: 6. CDR3 length equals 14 residues. Germline V gene sequence: CDR1 MNHNY, CDR2 SVGAGI (reference sequence). The CDR3 DNA reads as TGTGCCAGCAGTTACCCCGACAGGGAAAACGAGCAGTACTTC. This encodes CASSYPDRENEQYF.

The chain links TRBV30 to TRBJ1-5, with D perhaps TRBD1 (6 bases). The germline V and J ends were trimmed by 5 bases and 2 bases, with 10 bases remaining between them. The length of the CDR3 is 13 residues. In germline, CDR1 is GTSNPN, CDR2 SVGIG (reference sequence). In nucleotides, the CDR3 is TGTGCCTGGCCCCGACAGGGCAATCAGCCCCAGCATTTT. Protein sequence: CAWPRQGNQPQHF.

V usage is TRBV19 and J usage is TRBJ2-7; TRBD2 might be the D (6 bases). Germline V gene lookup returns CDR1 LNHDA and CDR2 SQIVND (reference sequence). The CDR3 consists of 14 residues. Trimming took 5 bases from V and 0 from J, leaving 11 bases between them. The CDR3 coding sequence is TGTGCCAGTAGTGGGACTGGGGGCTCCTACGAGCAGTACTTC. This sequence encodes CASSGTGGSYEQYF.

This clone was seen a few times. V is TRBV10-1 and J is TRBJ2-3, with 12 bases identical to TRBD2. Germline trimming cut 0 bases from V and 3 bases from J; bases unmatched to any gene: 10. Per the germline V gene, CDR1 is WNHNN and CDR2 is SYGVQD (reference sequence). The CDR3 has 19 amino acids. The CDR3 sequence is CASSESAILAGGPTDTQYF. CDR3 nucleotides: TGCGCCAGCAGTGAGTCCGCTATCCTAGCGGGAGGGCCGACAGATACGCAGTATTTT.

In its sample, this clone was seen a few times. V usage is TRBV6-5 and J usage is TRBJ2-3; 9 bases map to TRBD1. The V segment lost 6 bases and the J segment 1 base; nucleotides outside the gene matches: 5. Per the germline V gene, CDR1 is MNHEY and CDR2 is SVGAGI. The length of the CDR3 is 15 residues. The CDR3 reads CASRNRGLGTDTQYF. In DNA, the CDR3 is TGTGCCAGCAGAAACAGGGGGCTGGGCACAGATACGCAGTATTTT.

The rearrangement joins TRBV2 to TRBJ1-4; D is uncertain. This CDR3 contains 13 residues. The germline CDR1 and CDR2 sequences are SNHLY and FYNNEI. V was clipped by 7 bases and J by 0 bases, with 6 bases between them. CDR3 in DNA: TGTGCCAGCAAGCTCACAACTAATGAAAAACTGTTTTTT. Translation gives CASKLTTNEKLFF.

This chain links TRBV4-1 with TRBJ1-6; the match to TRBD1 covers 10 bases. Germline CDR1 reads MGHRA; CDR2 reads YSYEKL. The CDR3 runs 16 residues. With 4 bases clipped from V and 7 bases from J, the junction kept 7 bases outside the gene matches. CDR3 in amino acids: CASSPSVGQGNSPLHF. CDR3 nucleotide sequence: TGCGCCAGCAGCCCATCGGTGGGACAGGGGAATTCACCCCTCCACTTT.

This chain joins TRBV10-2 and TRBJ1-1, with D uncertain. The CDR3 is 15 amino acids. The germline V and J ends were trimmed by 8 bases and 1 base, with 17 bases remaining between them. Germline values: CDR1 WSHSY, CDR2 SAAADI. CDR3 protein: CASQDLMQANTEAFF. The CDR3, as DNA: TGCGCCAGCCAAGATTTGATGCAGGCGAACACTGAAGCTTTCTTT.

The gene calls are TRBV5-1 and TRBJ1-2; D is perhaps TRBD1 (6 bases). Germline assignment: CDR1 SGHRS and CDR2 YFSETQ. Trimming pared 5 bases from V and 4 bases from J, leaving 15 bases between. The CDR3 length is 14 residues. The CDR3 protein is CASRQGEFVYGYTF. The CDR3 nucleotides read TGCGCCAGCAGACAGGGAGAATTCGTCTATGGCTACACCTTC.

This clone was counted between two and nine times. The chain links TRBV7-8 to TRBJ1-2; the match to TRBD1 covers 7 bases. The germline V gene encodes CDR1 SGHVS and CDR2 FQNEAQ. The CDR3 runs to 17 residues. The V and J ends lost 5 bases and 6 bases, in that order; junction bases with no gene match: 18. Written as DNA, the CDR3 is TGTGCCAGCAGCCCTGTAGTTCGCCCGACAGGGAATAATGGCTACACCTTC. Encoded protein: CASSPVVRPTGNNGYTF.

V and J are TRBV5-1 and TRBJ2-2; no clear D. CDR1 is SGHRS, CDR2 YFSETQ, per germline. CDR3 size: 19 residues. Trimming removed 3 bases at V and 1 base at J, with 22 bases between. The CDR3 protein is CASSSSPGFGRENTGELFF. For the CDR3, the DNA is TGCGCCAGCAGCTCCTCTCCCGGGTTCGGCCGCGAGAACACCGGGGAGCTGTTTTTT.